One and the same sample provided the 6 T cell receptor beta chains below, sequenced in a study of Graves' ophthalmopathy and Graves' hyperthyroidism. From RNA, the CDR3 regions of TCR beta chains were amplified and sequenced. The workflow started with a first-round RT-PCR run with HTBI primers and then moved on to a second-round multiplex PCR. TCRdb re-called the multiplex PCR reads through MiXCR, storing one row per CDR3 protein. Of about 480,000 distinct CDR3 sequences in the sample, approximately 15% are singletons; the top ten hold 9.8%. Sequenced input: blood. Source of these receptors: a woman in her 30s with Graves' ophthalmopathy.

This clonotype was detected ten times or more. J is TRBJ2-7 and V is TRBV25-1; tentatively, D is TRBD1 or TRBD2 (5 bases each). The germline V and J ends were trimmed by 4 bases and 9 bases, with 10 bases remaining between them. CDR3 size: 11 residues. Germline assignment: CDR1 MGHDK and CDR2 SYGVNS. CDR3 bases: TGTGCCAGCAGTGGGGTCGGGGCGCAGTACTTC. It yields the protein CASSGVGAQYF.

This clonotype was found many times. The chain recombines TRBV5-1 with TRBJ2-2, with D unresolved. Trimming cost V 7 bases and J 3 bases, with 4 bases left between them. Per the germline V gene, CDR1 is SGHRS and CDR2 is YFSETQ. This CDR3 is built from 11 residues. Here the CDR3 reads CASGDTGELFF. CDR3 in DNA: TGCGCCAGCGGGGACACCGGGGAGCTGTTTTTT.

This clonotype occurred many times. The V gene is TRBV6-2 or TRBV6-3, the J gene TRBJ1-5, with a possible D match to TRBD1 (5 bases). Germline lookup yields CDR1 MNHEY and CDR2 SVGEGT. CDR3 length equals 17 residues. The germline V and J ends were trimmed by 6 bases and 0 bases, with 18 bases remaining between them. The CDR3: CASRPTVSGYSNQPQHF. In DNA form, the CDR3 reads TGTGCCAGCAGGCCGACAGTCTCGGGATATAGCAATCAGCCCCAGCATTTT.

CDR3 region: CASSYSGTGDFYEQYF. The DNA for the CDR3 is TGTGCCAGCAGTTACTCCGGGACAGGGGATTTCTACGAGCAGTACTTC. The rearrangement joins TRBV6-5 to TRBJ2-7; 10 bases align to TRBD1. The CDR3 is 16 amino acids. Looked up from germline, CDR1 is MNHEY and CDR2 is SVGAGI. With V trimmed by 0 bases and J by 3 bases, 5 bases remained unmatched.

At least ten counts were recorded for this clonotype. This CDR3 is CASSDYTEPYQPQHF. In DNA form, the CDR3 reads TGTGCCAGCAGTGACTATACAGAACCCTATCAGCCCCAGCATTTT. The rearrangement links TRBV6-1 to TRBJ1-5; no firm D call. Germline lookup yields CDR1 MNHNS and CDR2 SASEGT. The V end was cut by 3 bases, the J end by 5 bases, with 14 bases between. The CDR3 is made up of 15 amino acids.

This clonotype came up many times. The V call is TRBV19, the J call TRBJ1-2, with D perhaps TRBD1 (6 bases). CDR1 and CDR2 from the germline V gene are LNHDA and SQIVND (reference sequence). This CDR3 is 14 amino acids long. V lost 4 bases and J lost 2, with 11 bases in between. Here the CDR3 DNA reads TGTGCCAGTAGTACCTCGAGGGGGAACTATGGCTACACCTTC. It translates to CASSTSRGNYGYTF.